The 11 T cell receptor beta chains below come from one sample, sequenced in a study of cytomegalovirus exposure and HLA in healthy donors listed by TCRdb under 2017. Preparation of the library involved the immunoSEQ multiplex PCR assay. A mixture of 60 forward primers for TCR Vbeta segments and 13 reverse primers for TCR Jbeta segments was used in the multiplex PCR. This is the immuneACCESS table as TCRdb keeps it, with only in-frame sequences that have V and J called. A part of the clones is gone; compared with another copy, unresolved V genes explain less than half, and the rest is unexplained. For this sample the table gives around 78,000 clones, of which around 70% were detected only once. The top ten clones comprise roughly 11% of the sample. Sequences were obtained from PBMCs. These receptors were collected from a woman aged 40 to 50 in good health and CMV-seropositive.

This chain connects TRBV9 to TRBJ2-7; no firm D call. Germline loops: CDR1 SGDLS, CDR2 YYNGEE. The CDR3 is 17 amino acids. The V and J ends lost 0 bases and 0 bases respectively, with 16 bases between them. DNA for the CDR3: TGTGCCAGCAGCGTAGGTTTCACTGGTGACAACTCCTACGAGCAGTACTTC. It translates to CASSVGFTGDNSYEQYF.

The V and J genes are TRBV6-1 and TRBJ2-6; tentatively, D is TRBD2 (7 bases). Trimming removed 11 bases at V and 0 bases at J, with 14 bases between. The germline CDR1 and CDR2 sequences are MNHNS and SASEGT. The CDR3 runs 15 residues. The CDR3, as DNA: TGTGCCGCCAGGGAGGGGGTCTCTGGGGCCAACGTCCTGACTTTC. It encodes CAAREGVSGANVLTF.

V gene TRBV2 combines with J gene TRBJ1-2; no clear D gene. This CDR3 has 12 residues. Germline CDR1 is SNHLY and CDR2 is FYNNEI. Trimming took off 8 bases at V and 5 bases at J, with 12 bases between the two ends. The CDR3 region is CASGETGYGYTF. CDR3 in DNA: TGTGCCAGCGGGGAGACCGGTTATGGCTACACCTTC.

This chain links TRBV5-1 with TRBJ2-7; 11 nucleotides align to TRBD1. The CDR3 consists of 14 residues. The germline CDR1 and CDR2 sequences are SGHRS and YFSETQ. With V trimmed by 4 bases and J by 2 bases, 2 bases remained unmatched. CDR3 bases: TGCGCCAGCAGCACGGGACAGGGGGCCTACGAGCAGTACTTC. It codes for CASSTGQGAYEQYF. The whole variable domain, filled in from reference TRBV5-1 and TRBJ2-7, reads KAGVTQTPRYLIKTRGQQVTLSCSPISGHRSVSWYQQTPGQGLQFLFEYFSETQRNKGNFPGRFSGRQFSNSRSEMNVSTLELGDSALYLCASSTGQGAYEQYFGPGTRLTVT.

The chain combines TRBV18 with TRBJ2-7; TRBD2 agrees at 9 bases. Germline V gene sequence: CDR1 KGHSH, CDR2 LQKENI. The J segment lost 5 bases and the V segment lost 6 bases, leaving 11 bases of the junction unmatched. This CDR3 has 15 residues. CDR3 loop: CASSVSSGSSNEQYF. CDR3 coding DNA: TGTGCCAGCTCGGTTAGTAGCGGGAGTTCGAACGAGCAGTACTTC.

V and J are TRBV19 and TRBJ2-1; possible D gene TRBD2, 6 bases. V shed 2 bases and J shed 4 bases, with 9 bases lying between them. Germline V gives CDR1 LNHDA, CDR2 SQIVND (reference sequence). This CDR3 region has 14 residues. CDR3 sequence (DNA): TGTGCCAGTAGTATAATCGGGACTTACAATGAGCAGTTCTTC. This encodes CASSIIGTYNEQFF.

The chain combines TRBV5-4 with TRBJ1-2; 8 bases align to TRBD1. V shed 4 bases, J shed 1 base, and the junction held 3 bases outside the gene matches. This CDR3 contains 14 residues. The germline V gene has CDR1 SGHNT and CDR2 YYREEE (reference sequence). The CDR3 DNA sequence: TGTGCCAGCAGCCCGGACAGGGATAACTATGGCTACACCTTC. This encodes CASSPDRDNYGYTF.

This clone was picked up a small number of times. The rearrangement joins TRBV6-1 to TRBJ1-2; 7 bases align to TRBD1. The CDR3 runs to 13 residues. Germline values: CDR1 MNHNS, CDR2 SASEGT. With 10 bases clipped from V and 4 bases from J, the junction kept 9 bases outside the gene matches. In nucleotides, the CDR3 is TGTGCCACCCGTGTGGGGACAGCCTATGGCTACACCTTC. It translates to CATRVGTAYGYTF.

This clone is medium-sized (0.01 to 0.1%) in the sample. This chain links TRBV10-3 with TRBJ2-7, with 10 bases identical to TRBD1. Looked up from germline, CDR1 is ENHRY and CDR2 is SYGVKD. The CDR3 is 14 residues long. After removal of 6 bases from V and 6 bases from J, the junction contained 8 bases not matched to a gene. CDR3 region: CAISRGTGDGEQYF. The CDR3 nucleotides are TGTGCCATCAGCCGAGGGACAGGGGATGGCGAGCAGTACTTC.

The chain's CDR3 is CASSQLTGTGNEQYF. CDR3 sequence (DNA): TGTGCCAGCAGTCAACTGACGGGGACAGGGAACGAGCAGTACTTC. V usage is TRBV28 and J usage is TRBJ2-7, with 9 nucleotides matching TRBD1. Germline V CDR1 and CDR2: MDHEN, SYDVKM. This CDR3 is built from 15 residues. V shed 5 bases, J shed 5 bases, and the junction held 10 bases outside the gene matches.

On this clone: Other DNA sequences from this sample encode an identical CDR3 as well. The V gene is TRBV6-5, the J gene TRBJ2-1; D not certain. CDR3 length equals 15 residues. V was pared by 6 bases and J by 0 bases, with 12 bases between. Germline V gene sequence: CDR1 MNHEY, CDR2 SVGAGI. CDR3 sequence: CASSYAGSSYNEQFF. The CDR3 DNA sequence: TGTGCCAGCAGCTATGCAGGTAGCTCCTACAATGAGCAGTTCTTC.